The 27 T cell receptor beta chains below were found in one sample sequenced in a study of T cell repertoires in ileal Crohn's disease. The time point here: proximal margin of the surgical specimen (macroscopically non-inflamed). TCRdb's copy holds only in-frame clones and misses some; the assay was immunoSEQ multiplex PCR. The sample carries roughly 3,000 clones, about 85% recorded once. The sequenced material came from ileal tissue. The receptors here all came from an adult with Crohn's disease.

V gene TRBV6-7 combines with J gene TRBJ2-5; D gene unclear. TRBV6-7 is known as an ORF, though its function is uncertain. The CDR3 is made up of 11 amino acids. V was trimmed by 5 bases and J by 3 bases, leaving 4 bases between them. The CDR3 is CASSQKETQYF. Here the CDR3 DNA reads TGTGCCAGCAGTCAGAAAGAGACCCAGTACTTC.

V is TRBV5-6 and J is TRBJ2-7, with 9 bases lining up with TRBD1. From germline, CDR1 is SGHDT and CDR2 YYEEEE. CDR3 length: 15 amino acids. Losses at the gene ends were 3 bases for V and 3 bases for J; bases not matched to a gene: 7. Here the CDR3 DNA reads TGTGCCAGCAGCTCCACAGGGGGCAGGGACTACGAGCAGTACTTC. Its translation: CASSSTGGRDYEQYF.

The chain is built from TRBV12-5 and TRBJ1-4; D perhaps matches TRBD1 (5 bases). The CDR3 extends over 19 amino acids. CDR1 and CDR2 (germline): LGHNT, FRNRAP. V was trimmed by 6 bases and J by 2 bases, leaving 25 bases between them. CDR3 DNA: TGTGCTAGTGGCCTAGCCTTAGCGGGGGTGGTGTTCACTAATGAAAAACTGTTTTTT. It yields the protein CASGLALAGVVFTNEKLFF.

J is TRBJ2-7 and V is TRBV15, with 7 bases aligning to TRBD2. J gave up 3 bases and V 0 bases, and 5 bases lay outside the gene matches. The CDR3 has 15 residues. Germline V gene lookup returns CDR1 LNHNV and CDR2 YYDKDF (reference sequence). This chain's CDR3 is CATSRDGGGGYEQYF. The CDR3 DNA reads TGTGCCACCAGCAGAGATGGCGGGGGAGGCTACGAGCAGTACTTC.

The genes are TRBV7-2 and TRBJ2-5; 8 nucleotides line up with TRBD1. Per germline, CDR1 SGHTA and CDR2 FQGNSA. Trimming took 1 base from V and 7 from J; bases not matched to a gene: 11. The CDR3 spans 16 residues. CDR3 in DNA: TGTGCCAGCAGCTTAGACGGGGGCAGGGGGCGGGGGACCCAGTACTTC. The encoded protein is CASSLDGGRGRGTQYF.

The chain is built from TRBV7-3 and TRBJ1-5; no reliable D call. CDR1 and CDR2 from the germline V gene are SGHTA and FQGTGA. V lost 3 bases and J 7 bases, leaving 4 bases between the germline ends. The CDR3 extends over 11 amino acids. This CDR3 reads CASSFRQPQHF. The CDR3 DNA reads TGTGCCAGCAGCTTTCGACAGCCCCAGCATTTT. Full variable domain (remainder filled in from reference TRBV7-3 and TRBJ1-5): GAGVSQTPSNKVTEKGKYVELRCDPISGHTALYWYRQSLGQGPEFLIYFQGTGAADDSGLPNDRFFAVRPEGSVSTLKIQRTERGDSAVYLCASSFRQPQHFGDGTRLSIL.

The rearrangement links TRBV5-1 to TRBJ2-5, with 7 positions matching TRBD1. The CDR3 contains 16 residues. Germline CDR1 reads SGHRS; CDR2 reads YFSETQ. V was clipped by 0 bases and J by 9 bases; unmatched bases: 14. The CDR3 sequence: CASSLATGATKRSQYF. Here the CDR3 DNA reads TGCGCCAGCAGCTTGGCTACAGGGGCGACCAAGAGATCCCAGTACTTC. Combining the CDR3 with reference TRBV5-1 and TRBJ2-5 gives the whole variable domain KAGVTQTPRYLIKTRGQQVTLSCSPISGHRSVSWYQQTPGQGLQFLFEYFSETQRNKGNFPGRFSGRQFSNSRSEMNVSTLELGDSALYLCASSLATGATKRSQYFGPGTRLLVL.

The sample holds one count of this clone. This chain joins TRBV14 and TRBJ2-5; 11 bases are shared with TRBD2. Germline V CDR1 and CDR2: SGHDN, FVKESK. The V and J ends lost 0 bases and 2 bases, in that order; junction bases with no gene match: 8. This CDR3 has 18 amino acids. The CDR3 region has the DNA TGTGCCAGCAGCCAAGACTCGAGACTAGCGGGGCGGCAAGAGACCCAGTACTTC. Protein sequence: CASSQDSRLAGRQETQYF.

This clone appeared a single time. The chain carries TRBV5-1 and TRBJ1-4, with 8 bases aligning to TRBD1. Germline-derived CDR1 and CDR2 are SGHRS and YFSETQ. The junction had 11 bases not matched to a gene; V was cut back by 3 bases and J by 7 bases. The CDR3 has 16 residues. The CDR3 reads CASSWGQGAKSEKLFF. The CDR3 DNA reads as TGCGCCAGCAGCTGGGGGCAGGGGGCAAAGAGTGAAAAACTGTTTTTT.

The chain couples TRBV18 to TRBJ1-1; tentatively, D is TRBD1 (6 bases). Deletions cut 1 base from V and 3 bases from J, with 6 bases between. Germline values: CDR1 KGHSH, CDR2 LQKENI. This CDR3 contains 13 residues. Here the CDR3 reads CASSPQGDTEAFF. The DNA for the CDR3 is TGTGCCAGCTCACCACAGGGGGACACTGAAGCTTTCTTT.

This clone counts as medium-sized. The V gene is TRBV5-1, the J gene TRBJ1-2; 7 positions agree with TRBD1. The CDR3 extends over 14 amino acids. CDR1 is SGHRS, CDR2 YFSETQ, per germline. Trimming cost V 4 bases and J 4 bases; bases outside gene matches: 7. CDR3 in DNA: TGCGCCAGCAGCCAAGGGACAGATCTCTATGGCTACACCTTC. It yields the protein CASSQGTDLYGYTF.

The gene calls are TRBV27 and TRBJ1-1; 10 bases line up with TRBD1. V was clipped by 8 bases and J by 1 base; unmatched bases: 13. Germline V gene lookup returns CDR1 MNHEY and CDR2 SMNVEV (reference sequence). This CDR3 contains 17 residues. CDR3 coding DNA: TGTGCCAGCGGAAGAATTAGACAGGGGGCCTCGAACACTGAAGCTTTCTTT. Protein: CASGRIRQGASNTEAFF.

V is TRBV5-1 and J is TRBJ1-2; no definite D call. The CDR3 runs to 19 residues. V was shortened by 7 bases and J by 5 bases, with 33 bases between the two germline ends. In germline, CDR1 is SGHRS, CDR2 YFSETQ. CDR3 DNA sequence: TGCGCCAGCCACCCCCGAGTTCGGACCGGGGTCACCTGGTCTTATGGCTACACCTTC. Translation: CASHPRVRTGVTWSYGYTF.

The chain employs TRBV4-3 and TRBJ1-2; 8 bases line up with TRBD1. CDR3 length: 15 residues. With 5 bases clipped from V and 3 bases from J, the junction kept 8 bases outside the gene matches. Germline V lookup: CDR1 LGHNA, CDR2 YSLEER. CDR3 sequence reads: CASSVRDRPYYGYTF. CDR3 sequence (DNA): TGCGCCAGCAGCGTCCGGGACAGGCCATACTATGGCTACACCTTC.

The CDR3 spells CASSGTGGRGYTF. CDR3 coding DNA: TGTGCCAGCAGTGGCACAGGGGGCCGTGGCTACACCTTC. This chain links TRBV6-1 with TRBJ1-2, with 9 bases fitting TRBD1. Germline V gene data show CDR1 as MNHNS and CDR2 as SASEGT. The CDR3 length is 13 residues. Germline trimming cut 4 bases from V and 7 bases from J; bases unmatched to any gene: 4.

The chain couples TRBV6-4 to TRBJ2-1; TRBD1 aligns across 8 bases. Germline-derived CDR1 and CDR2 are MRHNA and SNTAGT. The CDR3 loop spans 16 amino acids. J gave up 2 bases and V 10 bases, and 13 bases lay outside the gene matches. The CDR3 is CATARQTGDPYNEQFF. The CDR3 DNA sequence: TGTGCCACCGCGCGTCAGACAGGGGACCCCTACAATGAGCAGTTCTTC.

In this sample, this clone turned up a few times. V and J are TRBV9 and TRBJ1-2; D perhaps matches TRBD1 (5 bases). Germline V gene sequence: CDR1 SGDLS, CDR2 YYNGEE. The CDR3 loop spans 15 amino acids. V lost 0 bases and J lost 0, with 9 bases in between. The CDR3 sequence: CASSVGTGSNYGYTF. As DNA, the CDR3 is TGTGCCAGCAGCGTAGGAACAGGATCTAACTATGGCTACACCTTC.

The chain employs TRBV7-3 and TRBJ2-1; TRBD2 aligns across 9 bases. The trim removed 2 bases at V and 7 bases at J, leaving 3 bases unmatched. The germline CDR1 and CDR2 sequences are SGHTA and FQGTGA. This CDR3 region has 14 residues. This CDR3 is CASSLAGGPNEQFF. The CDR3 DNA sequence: TGTGCCAGCAGCTTAGCGGGGGGGCCGAATGAGCAGTTCTTC.

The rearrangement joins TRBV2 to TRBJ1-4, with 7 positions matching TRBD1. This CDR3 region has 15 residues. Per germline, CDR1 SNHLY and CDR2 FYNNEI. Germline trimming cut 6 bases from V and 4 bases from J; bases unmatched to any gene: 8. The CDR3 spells CASSERGLLNEKLFF. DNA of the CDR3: TGTGCCAGCAGCGAAAGGGGGCTACTTAATGAAAAACTGTTTTTT.

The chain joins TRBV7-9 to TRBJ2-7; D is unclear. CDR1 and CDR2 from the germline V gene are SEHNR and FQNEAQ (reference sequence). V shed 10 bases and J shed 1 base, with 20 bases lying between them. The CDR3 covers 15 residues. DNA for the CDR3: TGTGCCACTAACGGTAAAGCCTCCTGGTCCTACGAGCAGTACTTC. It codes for CATNGKASWSYEQYF. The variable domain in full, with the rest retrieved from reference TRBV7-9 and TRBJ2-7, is DTGVSQNPRHKITKRGQNVTFRCDPISEHNRLYWYRQTLGQGPEFLTYFQNEAQLEKSRLLSDRFSAERPKGSFSTLEIQRTEQGDSAMYLCATNGKASWSYEQYFGPGTRLTVT.

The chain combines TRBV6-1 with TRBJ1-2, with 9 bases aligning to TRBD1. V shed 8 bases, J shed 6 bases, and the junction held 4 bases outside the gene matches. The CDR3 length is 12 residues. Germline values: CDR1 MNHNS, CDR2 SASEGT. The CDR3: CASVWDRDGYTF. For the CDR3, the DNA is TGTGCCAGCGTATGGGACAGGGATGGCTACACCTTC.

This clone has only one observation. The CDR3 nucleotides are TGTGCCAGCAGTGAGGCTCAGGGGCAGGGCAATCAGCCCCAGCATTTT. Its protein product is CASSEAQGQGNQPQHF. The chain recombines TRBV6-1 with TRBJ1-5; a weak D match, TRBD1 (6 bases). The CDR3 consists of 16 residues. V lost 3 bases to trimming and J lost 2 bases, with 14 bases between them. Germline V gene data show CDR1 as MNHNS and CDR2 as SASEGT.

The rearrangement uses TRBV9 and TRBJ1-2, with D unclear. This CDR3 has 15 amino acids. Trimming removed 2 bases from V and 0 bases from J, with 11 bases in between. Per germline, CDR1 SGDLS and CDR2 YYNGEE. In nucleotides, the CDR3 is TGTGCCAGCAGCGTCGCTGAAAGGACTAACTATGGCTACACCTTC. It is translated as CASSVAERTNYGYTF. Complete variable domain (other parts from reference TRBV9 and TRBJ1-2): DSGVTQTPKHLITATGQRVTLRCSPRSGDLSVYWYQQSLDQGLQFLIQYYNGEERAKGNILERFSAQQFPDLHSELNLSSLELGDSALYFCASSVAERTNYGYTFGSGTRLTVV.

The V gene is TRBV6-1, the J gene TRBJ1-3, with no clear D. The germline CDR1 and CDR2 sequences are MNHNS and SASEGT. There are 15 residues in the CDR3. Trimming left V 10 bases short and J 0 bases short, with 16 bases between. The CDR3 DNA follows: TGTGCCACCATCGGGTCTTTTATCTCTGGAAACACCATATATTTT. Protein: CATIGSFISGNTIYF.

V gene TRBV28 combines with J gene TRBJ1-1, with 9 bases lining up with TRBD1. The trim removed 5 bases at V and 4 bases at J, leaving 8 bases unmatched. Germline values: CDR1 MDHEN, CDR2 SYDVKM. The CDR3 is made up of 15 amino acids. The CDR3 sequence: CASSTTGQGGTEAFF. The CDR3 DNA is TGTGCCAGCAGTACAACGGGACAGGGAGGCACTGAAGCTTTCTTT.

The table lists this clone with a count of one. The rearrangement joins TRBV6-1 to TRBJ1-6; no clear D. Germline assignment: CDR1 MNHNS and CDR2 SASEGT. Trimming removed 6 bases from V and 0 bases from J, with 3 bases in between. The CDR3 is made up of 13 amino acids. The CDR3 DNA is TGTGCCAGCAGCAGCTCCTATAATTCACCCCTCCACTTT. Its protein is CASSSSYNSPLHF.

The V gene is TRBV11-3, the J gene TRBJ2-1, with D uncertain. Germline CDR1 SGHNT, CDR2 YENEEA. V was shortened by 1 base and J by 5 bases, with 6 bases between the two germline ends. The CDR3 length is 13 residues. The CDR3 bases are TGTGCCAGCAGCTTAGGAGCAAACAATGAGCAGTTCTTC. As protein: CASSLGANNEQFF.